This entry describes one T cell receptor beta chain. This sample is part of a study of blood T cell repertoires in COVID-19. Study overall: Acute and convalescent COVID-19 specimens originated in the United States, Italy and Spain. T cells, B-cell-depleted T cells, or PBMCs provided the cDNA or gDNA that served as material.

The V segment lost 4 bases and the J segment 3 bases; nucleotides outside the gene matches: 10. The CDR3 runs 16 residues. Looked up from germline, CDR1 is SGHNT and CDR2 is YYREEE (reference sequence). Here immunoSEQ multiplex PCR was the method, and the copy in TCRdb shows in-frame clones only, minus some. The sample has about 130,000 clones, more than 80% seen once; the top ten hold approximately 3.5%. While infection was still active, Seattle patients were enrolled and then followed longitudinally. The chain couples TRBV5-4 to TRBJ2-3, with 8 bases fitting TRBD2. The source of this sequence is a woman older than 75 with COVID-19, enrolled during active disease. The sequencing sample was made of peripheral blood. The CDR3 DNA reads as TGTGCCAGCAGCCTGAAATCAGCGGGAGAAACAGATACGCAGTATTTT. Its protein is CASSLKSAGETDTQYF.